Listed below are T cell receptor beta chains from one sample, sequenced in a study of neurological immune-mediated disorders. Via MiXCR, TCRdb re-called the 5' RACE reads, giving one row per CDR3 protein. The profile shows nearly 60,000 distinct CDR3 sequences, around 3.4% of them singletons. The sample taken for sequencing was PBMCs. The receptor source for this set is a woman between 55 and 75 years old with multiple sclerosis. The CDR3 runs from the conserved cysteine through the conserved F or W. Each record gives: CDR3 DNA, CDR3 protein, V gene, J gene, clone size, D gene. A D gene is named only where the DNA matches it firmly. The size field is filled for only some rows; it gives once, few, many or a size class.

TGCAGCGTCGCCGGACTAGCGGGGGGGTATATCGTCGAGACCCAGTACTTC	CSVAGLAGGYIVETQYF	TRBV29-1	TRBJ2-5	many	TRBD2
TGCAGCGCCATCTTAGCAGGGGGCGCCTCTTTCTCTGAAGCTTTCTTT	CSAILAGGASFSEAFF	TRBV29-1	TRBJ1-1	medium-sized	TRBD1
TGTGCCAGCAGCCCCAACCCCGGACTAGGGAGAGAGACCCAGTACTTC	CASSPNPGLGRETQYF	TRBV28	TRBJ2-5	many	TRBD2
TGCGCCAGCAGCCTAAACGTGCACACGAGGGGGACTGAAGCTTTCTTT	CASSLNVHTRGTEAFF	TRBV5-1	TRBJ1-1	many	.
TGCAGTGCCTTTCCCTTACTGGGGCCCCAAGAGACCCAGTACTTC	CSAFPLLGPQETQYF	TRBV20-1	TRBJ2-5	many	.
TGTGCCAGCAGCTTAAGAGGGCTCGGAAACAATGAGCAGTTCTTC	CASSLRGLGNNEQFF	TRBV7-6	TRBJ2-1	many	.
TGTGCCAGCAGAGCCCGGGACAGAGAGACCCAGTACTTC	CASRARDRETQYF	TRBV6-5	TRBJ2-5	many	TRBD1
TGTGCCAGCAGCCTTCTGATGGAGCCTTTGCATTTT	CASSLLMEPLHF	TRBV5-6	TRBJ1-5	many	.
TGTGCCAGCAGTCCTAGTAATCGGGGTGGCTACACCTTC	CASSPSNRGGYTF	TRBV4-2	TRBJ1-2	few	.
TGTGCCAGCACCGATGCGCCGAATACCGGGGAGCTGTTTTTT	CASTDAPNTGELFF	TRBV28	TRBJ2-2	medium-sized	.
TGCGCCAGCAGCCGCATAACCGTCTTACAGGGCACCTCCTACGAGCAGTACTTC	CASSRITVLQGTSYEQYF	TRBV5-1	TRBJ2-7	many	.
TGTGCCAGCAGCTCCGGGACAGCTAGTGGAAACACCATATATTTT	CASSSGTASGNTIYF	TRBV7-3	TRBJ1-3	many	TRBD1
TGTGCCAGCAGTTTATTACGGGAATTGGATGGCTACACCTTC	CASSLLRELDGYTF	TRBV12-3/TRBV12-4	TRBJ1-2	many	.
TGCGCCAGCAGCTTGGGAGGACAGGACAATCAGCCCCAGCATTTT	CASSLGGQDNQPQHF	TRBV5-1	TRBJ1-5	many	TRBD1
TGTGCCAGCAGCTTAGCACCGGGACAGAGAACAGATACGCAGTATTTT	CASSLAPGQRTDTQYF	TRBV11-2	TRBJ2-3	.	TRBD1
TGTGCCACCAGTGACCCCGGGACTAGCTCCTACAATGAGCAGTTCTTC	CATSDPGTSSYNEQFF	TRBV24-1	TRBJ2-1	many	TRBD2
TGTGCCATCAGTGACGGGGCTGGGGCCAACGTCCTGACTTTC	CAISDGAGANVLTF	TRBV10-3	TRBJ2-6	many	.
TGCAGTGCTACAGGAAGTAGCACAGATACGCAGTATTTT	CSATGSSTDTQYF	TRBV20-1	TRBJ2-3	many	.
TGCAGTGCCCCGGACAGGGGGCGGGTTGAAGCTTTCTTT	CSAPDRGRVEAFF	TRBV20-1	TRBJ1-1	many	TRBD1
TGTGCCAGCAGTTTACAATTTCCAGGGAGGGACATTCAGTACTTC	CASSLQFPGRDIQYF	TRBV28	TRBJ2-4	many	TRBD2
TGTGCCAGCAGTTACAGGGGGCAATATTCACCCCTCCACTTT	CASSYRGQYSPLHF	TRBV27	TRBJ1-6	many	TRBD1
TGTGCCAGCAGTTTATCGGTGTTCGGGGATTACGAGCAGTACTTC	CASSLSVFGDYEQYF	TRBV27	TRBJ2-7	many	.
TGTGCCAGCAGCTCGACAGTGAACACTGAAGCTTTCTTT	CASSSTVNTEAFF	TRBV5-6	TRBJ1-1	many	.
TGTGCCAGCGGGAGGACAGGGGGATACAATGAGCAGTTCTTC	CASGRTGGYNEQFF	TRBV7-3	TRBJ2-1	many	TRBD1
TGTGCCATCAGTGAGGAACCCTTCTCCTACAATGAGCAGTTCTTC	CAISEEPFSYNEQFF	TRBV10-3	TRBJ2-1	medium-sized	.
TGTGCCAGCAGCCCCAGTAGATCGGCAGATACGCAGTATTTT	CASSPSRSADTQYF	TRBV7-8	TRBJ2-3	many	.
TGTGCCAGCAGTACCGGGACAGTTAGCTCTGGGGCCAACGTCCTGACTTTC	CASSTGTVSSGANVLTF	TRBV7-3	TRBJ2-6	many	TRBD1
TGCAGTGCTTTCGGGGAATTGGGATACGAGCAGTACTTC	CSAFGELGYEQYF	TRBV20-1	TRBJ2-7	many	.
TGTGCCAGCAGTTTACGGACAGTAAACTACGAGCAGTACTTC	CASSLRTVNYEQYF	TRBV12-3/TRBV12-4	TRBJ2-7	many	.
TGCAGTGCGGATACCGGGACAGGGGGCAGGGAGACCCAGTACTTC	CSADTGTGGRETQYF	TRBV20-1	TRBJ2-5	many	TRBD1
TGCGCCAGCAGCTTGGTGGCAGCAAACACCGGGGAGCTGTTTTTT	CASSLVAANTGELFF	TRBV5-1	TRBJ2-2	many	.
TGTGCCAGCAGTTTAGGGGCGTCGATTGGACTAGATACGCAGTATTTT	CASSLGASIGLDTQYF	TRBV27	TRBJ2-3	many	.
TGCAGTGCTAGAGGAGCCCGTGGGTATAATTCACCCCTCCACTTT	CSARGARGYNSPLHF	TRBV20-1	TRBJ1-6	many	.
TGCGCCAGCAGACTAGACATGAACAATGAGCAGTTCTTC	CASRLDMNNEQFF	TRBV5-1	TRBJ2-1	many	.
TGCGCCAGCAGCCCCTCTGGGGGGTCGGCTCAGGAGACCCAGTACTTC	CASSPSGGSAQETQYF	TRBV4-1	TRBJ2-5	many	.
TGTGCCAGCAGCTCTCCGGGACTAGCGGTATTAAATGAGCAGTTCTTC	CASSSPGLAVLNEQFF	TRBV7-2	TRBJ2-1	many	TRBD2
TGTGCCAGCAGGGTAACGAACACTGAAGCTTTCTTT	CASRVTNTEAFF	TRBV28	TRBJ1-1	many	.
TGCAGCGTTGAAGGGGCCTCGGGACAGGGGATTTCCACAGATACGCAGTATTTT	CSVEGASGQGISTDTQYF	TRBV29-1	TRBJ2-3	many	TRBD1
TGTGCCAGCAGTTACCCGGGCACCGGGGAGCTGTTTTTT	CASSYPGTGELFF	TRBV6-5	TRBJ2-2	few	.
TGTGCCAGCCAGAGGTCAGATACGCAGTATTTT	CASQRSDTQYF	TRBV6-6	TRBJ2-3	many	.
TGCGCCAGCAGCTTTGCCGAGGGGTCTAACTATGGCTACACCTTC	CASSFAEGSNYGYTF	TRBV5-1	TRBJ1-2	many	.
TGTGCCAGCAGCTTAGATTTCGGCCAGGCCATGGCTCCCCTCCACTTT	CASSLDFGQAMAPLHF	TRBV11-2	TRBJ1-6	many	.
TGCAGCGTTACCACAGGGGACCCCGACTACAATGAGCAGTTCTTC	CSVTTGDPDYNEQFF	TRBV29-1	TRBJ2-1	.	TRBD1